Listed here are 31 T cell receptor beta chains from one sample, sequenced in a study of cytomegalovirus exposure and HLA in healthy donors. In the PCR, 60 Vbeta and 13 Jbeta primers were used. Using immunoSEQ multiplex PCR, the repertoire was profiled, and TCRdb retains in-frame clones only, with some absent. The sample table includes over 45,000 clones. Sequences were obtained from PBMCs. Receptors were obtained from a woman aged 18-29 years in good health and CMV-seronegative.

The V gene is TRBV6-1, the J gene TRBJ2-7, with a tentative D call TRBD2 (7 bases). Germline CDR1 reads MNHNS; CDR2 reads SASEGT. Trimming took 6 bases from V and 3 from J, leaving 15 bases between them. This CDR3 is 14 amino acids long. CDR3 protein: CASRLSGDYYEQYF. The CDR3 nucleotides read TGTGCCAGCAGACTTTCAGGGGACTACTACGAGCAGTACTTC.

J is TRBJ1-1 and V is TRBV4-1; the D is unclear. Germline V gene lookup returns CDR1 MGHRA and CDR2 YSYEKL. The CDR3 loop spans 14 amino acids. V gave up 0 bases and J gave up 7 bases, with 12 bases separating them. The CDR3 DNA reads TGCGCCAGCAGCCAAGATCCCCGGGGTGATGAAGCTTTCTTT. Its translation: CASSQDPRGDEAFF.

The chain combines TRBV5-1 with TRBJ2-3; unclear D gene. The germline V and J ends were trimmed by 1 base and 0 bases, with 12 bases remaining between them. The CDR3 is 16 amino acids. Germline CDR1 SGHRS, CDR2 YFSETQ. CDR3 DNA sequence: TGCGCCAGCAGCTTGTTTCGAGCTTCTAGCACAGATACGCAGTATTTT. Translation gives CASSLFRASSTDTQYF.

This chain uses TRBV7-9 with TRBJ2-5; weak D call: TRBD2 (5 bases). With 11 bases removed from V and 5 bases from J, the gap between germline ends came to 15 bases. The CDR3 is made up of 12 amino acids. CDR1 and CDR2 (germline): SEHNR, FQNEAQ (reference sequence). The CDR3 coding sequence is TGTGCCGGCCGGCCGGGGTCGGAGACCCAGTACTTC. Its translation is CAGRPGSETQYF.

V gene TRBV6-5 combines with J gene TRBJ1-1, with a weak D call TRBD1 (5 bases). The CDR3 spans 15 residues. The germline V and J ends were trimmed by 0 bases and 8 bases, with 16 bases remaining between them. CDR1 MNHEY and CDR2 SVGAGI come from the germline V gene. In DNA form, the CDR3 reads TGTGCCAGCAGTTACTCACCCTATTCCAGGACAGAAGCTTTCTTT. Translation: CASSYSPYSRTEAFF.

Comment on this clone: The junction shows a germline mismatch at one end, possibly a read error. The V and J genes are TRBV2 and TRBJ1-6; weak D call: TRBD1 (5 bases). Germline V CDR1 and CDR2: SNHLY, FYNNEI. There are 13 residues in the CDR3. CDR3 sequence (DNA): TGTGCCAGTTCGCGGTGGGGGGATTCACCCCTCCCCTTT. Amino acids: CASSRWGDSPLPF.

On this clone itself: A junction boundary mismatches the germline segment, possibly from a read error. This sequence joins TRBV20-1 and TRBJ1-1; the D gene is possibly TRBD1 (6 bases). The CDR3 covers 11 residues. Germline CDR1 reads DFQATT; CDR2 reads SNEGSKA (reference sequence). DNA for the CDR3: TGCAGTGCACCCTTACAGGGAGAAGATTTCTTT. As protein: CSAPLQGEDFF.

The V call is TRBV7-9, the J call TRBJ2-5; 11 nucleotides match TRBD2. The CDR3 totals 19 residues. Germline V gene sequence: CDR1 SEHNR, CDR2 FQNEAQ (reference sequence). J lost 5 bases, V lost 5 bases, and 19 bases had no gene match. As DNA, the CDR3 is TGTGCCAGCAGCCGATTTAGCGGGGGGGCCTTTTTGATGGAGGAGACCCAGTACTTC. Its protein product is CASSRFSGGAFLMEETQYF.

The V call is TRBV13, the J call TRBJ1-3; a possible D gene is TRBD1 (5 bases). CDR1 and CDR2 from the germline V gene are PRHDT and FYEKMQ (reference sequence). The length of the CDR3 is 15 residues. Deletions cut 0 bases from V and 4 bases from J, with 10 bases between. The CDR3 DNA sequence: TGTGCCAGCAGCTTAGGCAGGGTGTCAGGAAACACCATATATTTT. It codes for CASSLGRVSGNTIYF. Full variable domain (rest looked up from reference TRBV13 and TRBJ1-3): AAGVIQSPRHLIKEKRETATLKCYPIPRHDTVYWYQQGPGQDPQFLISFYEKMQSDKGSIPDRFSAQQFSDYHSELNMSSLELGDSALYFCASSLGRVSGNTIYFGEGSWLTVV.

CDR3 loop: CASSESGNQPQHF. The CDR3 coding sequence is TGTGCCAGCAGTGAATCGGGCAATCAGCCCCAGCATTTT. The chain couples TRBV6-1 to TRBJ1-5; D is uncertain. The CDR3 consists of 13 residues. Germline V gives CDR1 MNHNS, CDR2 SASEGT. Deletions cut 2 bases from V and 2 bases from J, with 4 bases between.

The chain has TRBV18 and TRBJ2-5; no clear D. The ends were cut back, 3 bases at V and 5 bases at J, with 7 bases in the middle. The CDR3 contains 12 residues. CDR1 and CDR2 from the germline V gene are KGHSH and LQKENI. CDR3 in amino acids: CASSPRAETQYF. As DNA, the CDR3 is TGTGCCAGCTCACCGCGAGCGGAGACCCAGTACTTC.

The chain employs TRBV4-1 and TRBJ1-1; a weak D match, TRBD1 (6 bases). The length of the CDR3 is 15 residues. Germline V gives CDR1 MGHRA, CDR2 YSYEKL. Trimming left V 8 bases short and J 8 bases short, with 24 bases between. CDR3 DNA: TGCGCCAGCTCCACGCCGTCACAGGGACCCGTCGAAGCTTTCTTT. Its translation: CASSTPSQGPVEAFF.

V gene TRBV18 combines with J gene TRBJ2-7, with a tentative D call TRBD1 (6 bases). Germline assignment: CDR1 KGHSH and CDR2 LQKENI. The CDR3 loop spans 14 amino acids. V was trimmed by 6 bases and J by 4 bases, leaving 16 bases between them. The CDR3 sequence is CASSPEGVRYEQYF. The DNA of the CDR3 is TGTGCCAGCTCCCCCGAGGGGGTTCGGTACGAGCAGTACTTC.

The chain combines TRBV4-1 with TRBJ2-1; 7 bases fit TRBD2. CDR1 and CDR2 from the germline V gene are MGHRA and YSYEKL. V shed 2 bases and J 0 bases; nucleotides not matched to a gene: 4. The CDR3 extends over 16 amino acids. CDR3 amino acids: CASSQPSGTSYNEQFF. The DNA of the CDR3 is TGCGCCAGCAGCCAACCTAGCGGTACCTCCTACAATGAGCAGTTCTTC.

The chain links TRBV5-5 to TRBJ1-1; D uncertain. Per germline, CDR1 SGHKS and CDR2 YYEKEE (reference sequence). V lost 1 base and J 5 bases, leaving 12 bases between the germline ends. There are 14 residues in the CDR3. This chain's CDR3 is CASSLMLGRTEAFF. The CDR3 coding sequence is TGTGCCAGCAGCTTGATGCTCGGGAGGACTGAAGCTTTCTTT.

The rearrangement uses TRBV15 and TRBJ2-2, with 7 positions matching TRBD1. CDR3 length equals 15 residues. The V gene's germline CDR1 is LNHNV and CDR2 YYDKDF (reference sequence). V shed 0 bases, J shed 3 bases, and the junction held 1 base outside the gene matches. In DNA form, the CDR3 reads TGTGCCACCAGCAGAGATACAGGGGACACCGGGGAGCTGTTTTTT. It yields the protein CATSRDTGDTGELFF.

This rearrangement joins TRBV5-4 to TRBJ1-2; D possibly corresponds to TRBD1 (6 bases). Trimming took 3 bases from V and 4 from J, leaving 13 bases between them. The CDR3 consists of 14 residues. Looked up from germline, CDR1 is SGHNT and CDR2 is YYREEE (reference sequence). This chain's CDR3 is CASSSRQASYGYTF. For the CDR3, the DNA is TGTGCCAGCAGCTCCAGACAGGCCTCCTATGGCTACACCTTC.

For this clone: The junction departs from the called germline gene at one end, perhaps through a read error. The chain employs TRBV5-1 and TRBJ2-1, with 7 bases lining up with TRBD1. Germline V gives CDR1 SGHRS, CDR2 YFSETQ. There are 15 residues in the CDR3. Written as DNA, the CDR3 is TGCGCCAGCAGCCGAGGGACAGTCTCCGACAATGAGCAGTTCTTC. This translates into CASSRGTVSDNEQFF.

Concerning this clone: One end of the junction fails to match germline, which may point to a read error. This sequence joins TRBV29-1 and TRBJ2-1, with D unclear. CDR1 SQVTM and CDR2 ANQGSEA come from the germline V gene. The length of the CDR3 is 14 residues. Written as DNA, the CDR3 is TGCAGCGTTGAAGACCCGAGCTCCGACAATGAGCAGTTCTTC. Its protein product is CSVEDPSSDNEQFF.

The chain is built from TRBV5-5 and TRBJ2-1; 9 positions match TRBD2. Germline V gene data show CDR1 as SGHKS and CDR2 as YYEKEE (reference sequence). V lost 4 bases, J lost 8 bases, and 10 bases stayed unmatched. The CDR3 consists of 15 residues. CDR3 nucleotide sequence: TGTGCCAGCAGCCCCCAAAGACTAGCGGTAGATGAGCAGTTCTTC. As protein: CASSPQRLAVDEQFF.

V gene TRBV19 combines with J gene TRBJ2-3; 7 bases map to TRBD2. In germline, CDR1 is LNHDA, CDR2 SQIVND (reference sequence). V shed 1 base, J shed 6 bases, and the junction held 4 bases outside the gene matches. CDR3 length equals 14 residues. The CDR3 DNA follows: TGTGCCAGTAGTATAGGCGGGAGTGGTGATACGCAGTATTTT. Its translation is CASSIGGSGDTQYF.

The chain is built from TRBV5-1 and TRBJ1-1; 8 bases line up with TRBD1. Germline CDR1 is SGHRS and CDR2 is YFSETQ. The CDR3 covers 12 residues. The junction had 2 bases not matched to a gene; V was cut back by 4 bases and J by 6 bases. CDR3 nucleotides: TGCGCCAGCAGCCCGGACAGGGCTGAAGCTTTCTTT. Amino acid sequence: CASSPDRAEAFF. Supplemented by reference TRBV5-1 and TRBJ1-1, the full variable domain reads KAGVTQTPRYLIKTRGQQVTLSCSPISGHRSVSWYQQTPGQGLQFLFEYFSETQRNKGNFPGRFSGRQFSNSRSEMNVSTLELGDSALYLCASSPDRAEAFFGQGTRLTVV.

CDR3 protein: CASRQDSASSYEQYF. As DNA, the CDR3 is TGCGCCAGCAGACAAGACAGTGCCAGCTCCTACGAGCAGTACTTC. The rearrangement joins TRBV5-1 to TRBJ2-7; possible D gene TRBD1, 5 bases. Per germline, CDR1 SGHRS and CDR2 YFSETQ. V was trimmed by 5 bases and J by 0 bases, leaving 15 bases between them. The CDR3 runs 15 residues.

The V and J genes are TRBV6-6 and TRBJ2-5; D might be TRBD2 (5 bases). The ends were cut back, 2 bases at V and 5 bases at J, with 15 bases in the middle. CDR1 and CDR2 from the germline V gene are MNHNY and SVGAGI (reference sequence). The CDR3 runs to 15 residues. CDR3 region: CASSYSLAGVETQYF. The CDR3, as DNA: TGTGCCAGCAGTTACAGTCTGGCCGGGGTGGAGACCCAGTACTTC.

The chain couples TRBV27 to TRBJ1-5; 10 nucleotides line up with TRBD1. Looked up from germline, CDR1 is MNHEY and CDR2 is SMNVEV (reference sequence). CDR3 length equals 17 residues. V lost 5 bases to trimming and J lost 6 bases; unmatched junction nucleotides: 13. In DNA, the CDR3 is TGTGCCAGCAGTCCCGGTCCGGGACAGGGGTTAATTCAGCCCCAGCATTTT. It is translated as CASSPGPGQGLIQPQHF.

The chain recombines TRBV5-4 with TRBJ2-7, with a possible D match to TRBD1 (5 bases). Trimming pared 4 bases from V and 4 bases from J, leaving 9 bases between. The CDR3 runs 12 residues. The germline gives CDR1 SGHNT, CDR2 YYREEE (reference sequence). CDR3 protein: CASSPQGYEQYF. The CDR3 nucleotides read TGTGCCAGCAGCCCCCAGGGTTACGAGCAGTACTTC.

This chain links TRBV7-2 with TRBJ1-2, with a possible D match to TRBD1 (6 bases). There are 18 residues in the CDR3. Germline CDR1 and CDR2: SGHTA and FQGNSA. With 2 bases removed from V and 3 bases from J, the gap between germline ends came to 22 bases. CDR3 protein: CASSLIGGWAGDDYGYTF. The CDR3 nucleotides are TGTGCCAGCAGCTTAATCGGGGGGTGGGCAGGGGATGACTATGGCTACACCTTC.

DNA of the CDR3: TGTGCCAGCAGTCTACAGGGGAAAGGATACACCATATATTTT. This sequence encodes CASSLQGKGYTIYF. V gene TRBV27 combines with J gene TRBJ1-3, with 7 bases aligning to TRBD1. Trimming cost V 5 bases and J 8 bases; bases outside gene matches: 9. The CDR3 loop spans 14 amino acids. CDR1 MNHEY and CDR2 SMNVEV come from the germline V gene (reference sequence).

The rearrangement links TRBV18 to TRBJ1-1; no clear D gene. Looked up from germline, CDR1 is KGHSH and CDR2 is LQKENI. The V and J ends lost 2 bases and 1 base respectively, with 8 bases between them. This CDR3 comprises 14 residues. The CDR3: CASSPSVANTEAFF. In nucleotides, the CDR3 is TGTGCCAGCTCACCATCTGTGGCGAACACTGAAGCTTTCTTT.

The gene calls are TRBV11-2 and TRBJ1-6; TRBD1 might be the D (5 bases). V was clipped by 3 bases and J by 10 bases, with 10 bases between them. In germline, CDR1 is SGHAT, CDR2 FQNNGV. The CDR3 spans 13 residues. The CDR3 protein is CASSFRAPSPLHF. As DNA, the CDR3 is TGTGCCAGCAGCTTCAGGGCCCCGTCACCCCTCCACTTT.

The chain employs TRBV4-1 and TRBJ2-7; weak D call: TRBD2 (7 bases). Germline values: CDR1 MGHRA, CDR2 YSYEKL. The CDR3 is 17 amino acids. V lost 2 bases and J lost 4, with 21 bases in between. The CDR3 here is CASSQTPGGGGSYEQYF. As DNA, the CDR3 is TGCGCCAGCAGCCAAACCCCAGGAGGGGGGGGTTCGTACGAGCAGTACTTC.